This T cell receptor beta chain was sequenced during a study of blood T cell repertoires in COVID-19. Study context: Samples of COVID-19 (acute and convalescent) were obtained from the United States, Italy and Spain. T cells, B-cell-depleted T cells, or PBMCs provided the cDNA or gDNA that served as material.

Germline-derived CDR1 and CDR2 are MDHEN and SYDVKM. CDR3 length: 12 amino acids. The ends were cut back, 4 bases at V and 4 bases at J, with 7 bases in the middle. This clone has only a few counts. Authors' methods: Reference gene primers were amplified, and this amplification served to estimate nucleated cell counts. Libraries were prepared by immunoSEQ multiplex PCR; TCRdb keeps only in-frame clonotypes and omits some of them. The D gene and trimming were derived from the DNA, and the V and J assignments and clone size from that table. The sample yields about 230,000 clones, roughly 80% seen once. The chain combines TRBV28 with TRBJ1-2; perhaps TRBD1 as D (5 bases). The source material was peripheral blood. This TCR derives from a woman of 80 years or more with active or convalescent COVID-19. In DNA form, the CDR3 reads TGTGCCAGCAGTTCCGGGGGCTATGGCTACACCTTC. It codes for CASSSGGYGYTF.